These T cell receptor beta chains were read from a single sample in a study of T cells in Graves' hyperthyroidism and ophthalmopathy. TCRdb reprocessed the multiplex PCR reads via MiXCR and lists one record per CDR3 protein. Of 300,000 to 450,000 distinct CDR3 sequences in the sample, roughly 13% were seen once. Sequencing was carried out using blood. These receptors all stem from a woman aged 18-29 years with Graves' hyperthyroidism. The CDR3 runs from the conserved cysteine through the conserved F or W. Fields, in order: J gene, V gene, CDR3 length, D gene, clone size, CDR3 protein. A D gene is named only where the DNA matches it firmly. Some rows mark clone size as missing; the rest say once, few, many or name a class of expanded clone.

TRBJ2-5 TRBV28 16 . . CASSFLSSGRGETQYF
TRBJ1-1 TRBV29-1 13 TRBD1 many CSVWTGRNTEAFF
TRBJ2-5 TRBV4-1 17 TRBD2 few CASSQERLAGDQETQYF
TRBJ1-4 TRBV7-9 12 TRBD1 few CASSFDRAKLFF
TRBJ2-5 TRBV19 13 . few CASSTGLRETQYF
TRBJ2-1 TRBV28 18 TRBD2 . CASSTLPLTSGSNNEQFF
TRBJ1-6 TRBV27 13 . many CASRLGGYSPLHF
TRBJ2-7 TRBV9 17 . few CASSGQAEGSHPHEQYF
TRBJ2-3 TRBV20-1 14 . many CSARDRLYTDTQYF
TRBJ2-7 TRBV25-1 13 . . CASSGPGIYEQYF
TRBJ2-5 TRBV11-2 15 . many CASSLGILPAETQYF
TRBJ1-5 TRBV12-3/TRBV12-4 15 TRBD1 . CASRAGTGGNQPQHF
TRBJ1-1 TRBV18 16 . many CASSLLPPDRNTEAFF
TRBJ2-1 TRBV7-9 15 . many CASSFFGLAYNEQFF
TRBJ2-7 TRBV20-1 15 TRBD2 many CSAREREGAWYEQYF
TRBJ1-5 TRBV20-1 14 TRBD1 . CSAFITGGNQPQHF
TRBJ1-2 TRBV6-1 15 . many CASRAWEGNDYGYTF
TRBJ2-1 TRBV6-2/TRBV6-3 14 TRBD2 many CASGTSGRVNEQFF
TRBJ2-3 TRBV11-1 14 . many CASSPRTFTDTQYF
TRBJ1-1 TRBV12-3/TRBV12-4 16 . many CASSLTQNPSPTEAFF
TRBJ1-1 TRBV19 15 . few CASSAAGWLGTEAFF
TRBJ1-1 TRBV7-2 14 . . CASRAGQSNTEAFF
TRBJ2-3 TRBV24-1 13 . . CATSERVGFTQYF
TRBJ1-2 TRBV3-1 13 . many CASSQGRIYGYTF
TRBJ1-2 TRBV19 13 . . CASTPTTGNGYTF
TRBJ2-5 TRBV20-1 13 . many CSASRTAQETQYF
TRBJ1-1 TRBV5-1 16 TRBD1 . CASSYDRDWENTEAFF
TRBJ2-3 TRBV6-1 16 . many CASRKDKLRGTDTQYF
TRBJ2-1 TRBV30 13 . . CAWSVLAPDEQFF
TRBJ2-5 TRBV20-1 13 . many CSARQELQETQYF
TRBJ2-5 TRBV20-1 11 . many CSATKEGTQYF
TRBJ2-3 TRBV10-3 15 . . CAIRPTGLDTDTQYF
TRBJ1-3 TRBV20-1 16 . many CSARDPTGKAGNTIYF
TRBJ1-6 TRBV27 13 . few CASSSHRLSPLHF
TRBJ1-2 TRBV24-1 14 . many CATSAGTPYGGYTF
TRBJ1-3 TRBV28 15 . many CASSLTGTSGNTIYF
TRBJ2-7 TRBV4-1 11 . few CASSHYAEQYF
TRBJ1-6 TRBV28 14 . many CASIDSTYNSPLHF
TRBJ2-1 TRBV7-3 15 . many CASSFSYELRNEQFF
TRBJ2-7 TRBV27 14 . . CASSLFSGTYEQYF
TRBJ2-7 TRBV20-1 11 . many CSGGTAYEQYF
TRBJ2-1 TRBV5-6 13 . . CVSTHISSRAQFF
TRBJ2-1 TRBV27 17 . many CASIPRGASDWDNEQFF
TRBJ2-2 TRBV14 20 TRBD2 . CASSPGWAARGLSNTGELFF
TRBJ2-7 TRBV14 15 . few CASSQLGTSSYEQYF
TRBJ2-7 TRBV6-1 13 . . CASRSGNYYEQYF
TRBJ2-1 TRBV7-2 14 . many CASSLGSVNNEQFF
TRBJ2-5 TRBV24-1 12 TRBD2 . CATSPGGGTQYF
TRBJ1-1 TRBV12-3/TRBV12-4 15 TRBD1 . CASRTRTGLDTEAFF
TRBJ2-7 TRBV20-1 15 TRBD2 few CSASRTSGRVFEQYF
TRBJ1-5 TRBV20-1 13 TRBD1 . CSAADRDIQPQHF
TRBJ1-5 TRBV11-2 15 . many CASSFGTASNQPQHF
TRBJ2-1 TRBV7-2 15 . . CASSLPTSSYNEQFF
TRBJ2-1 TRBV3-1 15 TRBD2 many CASSQGASGGNEQFF
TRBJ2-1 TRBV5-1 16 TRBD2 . CASSLVASGEDNEQFF
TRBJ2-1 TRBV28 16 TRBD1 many CASSEPPGQGGNEQFF
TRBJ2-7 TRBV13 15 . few CASSSRGATSYEQYF
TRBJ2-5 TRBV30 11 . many CAWSPEETQYF